The rows below give T cell receptor beta chains drawn from one sample of a study of regulatory T cells in long-lasting Graves disease. TCRdb itself ran the multiplex PCR reads through MiXCR, one entry per CDR3 protein. The sample holds roughly 220,000 distinct CDR3 sequences, around 19% seen once. The sequencing used peripheral blood mononuclear cells (PBMCs), collected at new diagnosis, from a patient treated with antithyroid drugs. These receptors all stem from a female donor with Graves disease. The CDR3 runs from the conserved cysteine through the conserved F or W. Fields, in order: V gene, J gene, D gene, CDR3 protein. A D gene is named only where the DNA matches it firmly.

TRBV7-9,TRBJ2-7,TRBD1,CASSRGNEGAEQYF
TRBV15,TRBJ1-3,.,CATSRDPRQNSGNTIYF
TRBV5-4,TRBJ1-4,.,CASSHLGAGREKLFF
TRBV3-1,TRBJ1-3,.,CASSQVSGSSGNTIYF
TRBV7-9,TRBJ2-7,.,CASTLGSVSYEQYF
TRBV6-5,TRBJ2-1,.,CASSYEGEVHEQFF
TRBV20-1,TRBJ2-7,.,CSARTPPNYEQYF
TRBV10-1,TRBJ2-1,TRBD2,CASSDRLAAYNEQFF
TRBV6-1,TRBJ2-3,.,CASRLRGASTDTQYF
TRBV30,TRBJ2-1,.,CAWSIGAYNEQFF
TRBV30,TRBJ2-7,.,CAWSVLLGSLSEQYF
TRBV12-3/TRBV12-4,TRBJ2-1,TRBD1,CASSPGTGWSWRQFF
TRBV3-1,TRBJ1-1,.,CASSPDMGPTEAFF
TRBV5-8,TRBJ1-4,.,CASSLSWGEGYEKLFF
TRBV14,TRBJ1-1,.,CASSQVGSYTEAFF
TRBV20-1,TRBJ2-7,.,CSARVQGVSYEQYF
TRBV28,TRBJ2-5,.,CASSSGGLRETQYF
TRBV28,TRBJ1-2,.,CASSTGTIPNYGYTF
TRBV14,TRBJ2-1,.,CASSQAGTYNEQFF
TRBV12-3/TRBV12-4,TRBJ2-3,TRBD2,CASSPGTKRMDTQYF
TRBV24-1,TRBJ2-5,TRBD1,CATSDAHGTGRETQYF
TRBV19,TRBJ2-7,TRBD2,CASSPWDYAYEQYF
TRBV6-2/TRBV6-3,TRBJ2-1,.,CASSYGGSFGNEQLF
TRBV9,TRBJ1-2,.,CASSVGLTNYGYTF
TRBV28,TRBJ2-4,TRBD2,CASRSGGGNIQYF
TRBV15,TRBJ2-3,.,CATSLGYVTDTQYF
TRBV14,TRBJ2-6,TRBD1,CASSHQTGGTGANVLTF
TRBV12-3/TRBV12-4,TRBJ1-1,.,CASSGAEAFF
TRBV11-2,TRBJ1-2,TRBD1,CASSLGQDFFSYGYTF
TRBV24-1,TRBJ1-5,.,CATSDTDGGNQPQHF
TRBV12-3/TRBV12-4,TRBJ2-2,.,CASSPLDFTGELFF
TRBV4-3,TRBJ1-4,TRBD1,CASRNDRVEEKLFF
TRBV7-2,TRBJ2-5,.,CASSLMQWDNEQLF
TRBV3-1,TRBJ1-2,TRBD1,CASSQAGTDYGYTF
TRBV6-1,TRBJ2-1,TRBD2,CASSRTSLNYNEQFF
TRBV6-2/TRBV6-3,TRBJ2-3,.,CASSYEDGDTQYF
TRBV5-1,TRBJ1-4,.,CASSLAAGTEEKLFF
TRBV12-5,TRBJ2-3,TRBD2,CASGLGAEGLAGVNTDTQYF
TRBV6-5,TRBJ2-3,TRBD2,CASSYGNLAGDRDTQYF
TRBV9,TRBJ2-3,TRBD2,CASSRTSGKPDTQYF
TRBV11-2,TRBJ1-2,TRBD1,CASSLIGQGDYGYTF
TRBV6-2/TRBV6-3,TRBJ2-3,TRBD1,CASSQTGGAADTQYF
TRBV20-1,TRBJ2-1,.,CSAIPGGSGYNEQFF
TRBV24-1,TRBJ2-1,.,CATALSGSDEQFF
TRBV5-1,TRBJ1-4,.,CASSLNLEKLFF